A selection of T cell receptor beta chains follows, all from one sample in a study of blood T cell repertoires in COVID-19. Sequencing used immunoSEQ multiplex PCR; TCRdb keeps in-frame clones, though not all of them. The sample lists about 210,000 clones, 81% occurring once. Input material: PBMCs or T cells enriched from blood (not recorded which). The source of these receptors is a woman in her forties or fifties with acute COVID-19. Both conserved end residues are part of each CDR3. Each record gives: D gene, V gene, J gene, clone size, CDR3 length, CDR3 protein, CDR3 DNA. The D gene is left open where the match is weak. Expanded clones are given a class, and other clones once, few, many or no size at all.

D: NA
V: TRBV4-3
J: TRBJ1-1
size: NA
length: 19
CDR3: CASSQDHWGGAGLNTEAFF
DNA: TGCGCCAGCAGCCAAGATCATTGGGGGGGGGCAGGGCTGAACACTGAAGCTTTCTTT

D: TRBD2
V: TRBV10-3
J: TRBJ2-2
size: NA
length: 15
CDR3: CAISASGSIAGELFF
DNA: TGTGCCATCAGCGCTAGCGGGAGTATCGCCGGGGAGCTGTTTTTT

D: TRBD1
V: TRBV28
J: TRBJ1-6
size: NA
length: 13
CDR3: CASSVTGNTPLHF
DNA: TGTGCCAGCAGTGTGACAGGGAATACACCCCTCCACTTT

D: NA
V: TRBV30
J: TRBJ1-3
size: NA
length: 15
CDR3: CAWSVRVQSGNTIYF
DNA: TGTGCCTGGAGTGTACGAGTCCAATCTGGAAACACCATATATTTT

D: NA
V: TRBV18
J: TRBJ1-4
size: once
length: 18
CDR3: CASSAGIAGFALNEKLFF
DNA: TGTGCCAGCTCGGCAGGGATTGCGGGGTTCGCCCTAAATGAAAAACTGTTTTTT

D: TRBD1
V: TRBV4-1
J: TRBJ1-3
size: NA
length: 18
CDR3: CASSQVLRTGNIGNTIYF
DNA: TGCGCCAGCAGCCAAGTCCTAAGGACAGGGAACATTGGAAACACCATATATTTT

D: TRBD1
V: TRBV7-9
J: TRBJ2-5
size: NA
length: 15
CDR3: CASSPQGTVQETQYF
DNA: TGTGCCAGCAGCCCCCAGGGGACAGTTCAAGAGACCCAGTACTTC

D: NA
V: TRBV5-1
J: TRBJ2-5
size: NA
length: 12
CDR3: CASSQGQETQYF
DNA: TGCGCCAGCAGCCAGGGACAAGAGACCCAGTACTTC

D: TRBD1
V: TRBV18
J: TRBJ1-5
size: NA
length: 19
CDR3: CASSPGDRERTYSNQPQHF
DNA: TGTGCCAGCTCACCGGGAGACAGGGAAAGGACTTATAGCAATCAGCCCCAGCATTTT

D: NA
V: TRBV7-2
J: TRBJ2-7
size: NA
length: 13
CDR3: CASSSGQTYEQYF
DNA: TGTGCCAGCTCCTCTGGGCAGACCTACGAGCAGTACTTC

D: TRBD1
V: TRBV3-1/TRBV3-2
J: TRBJ2-7
size: NA
length: 14
CDR3: CASSPNTGTGGEYF
DNA: TGTGCCAGCAGCCCCAACACCGGGACAGGGGGCGAGTACTTC

D: TRBD1
V: TRBV5-4
J: TRBJ1-4
size: NA
length: 14
CDR3: CASSPGQFNEKLFF
DNA: TGTGCCAGCAGCCCGGGACAGTTTAATGAAAAACTGTTTTTT

D: NA
V: TRBV29-1
J: TRBJ2-7
size: NA
length: 13
CDR3: CSVEDTTDYEQYF
DNA: TGCAGCGTTGAAGACACTACCGACTACGAGCAGTACTTC